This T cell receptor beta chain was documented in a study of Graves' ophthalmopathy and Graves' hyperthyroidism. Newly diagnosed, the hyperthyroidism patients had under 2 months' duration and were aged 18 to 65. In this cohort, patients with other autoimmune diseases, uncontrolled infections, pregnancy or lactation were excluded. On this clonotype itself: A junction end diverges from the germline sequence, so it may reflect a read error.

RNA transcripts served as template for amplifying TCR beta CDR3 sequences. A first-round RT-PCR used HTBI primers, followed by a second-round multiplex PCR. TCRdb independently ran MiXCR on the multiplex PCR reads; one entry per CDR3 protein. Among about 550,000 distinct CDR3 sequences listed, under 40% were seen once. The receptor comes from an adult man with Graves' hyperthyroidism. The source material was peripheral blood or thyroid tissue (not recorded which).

The DNA of the CDR3 is TGTGCCGGCAGCTTAGGAGGGGTTGGCTACAATGAGCAGTTCTTC. It specifies CAGSLGGVGYNEQFF. The V gene is TRBV7-9, the J gene TRBJ2-1, with D possibly matching TRBD2 (6 bases). This CDR3 region has 15 residues. CDR1 and CDR2 (germline): SEHNR, FQNEAQ (reference sequence).